One and the same sample provided the 18 T cell receptor beta chains below, sequenced in a study of blood T cell repertoires in COVID-19. Clones were sequenced by immunoSEQ multiplex PCR, and TCRdb holds only the in-frame ones, with some missing. Among fewer than 500,000 clones, around nine tenths were seen once, and the ten largest hold about 2%. Input material: PBMCs or T cells enriched from blood (not recorded which). The origin of the receptors is a woman aged 18-29 years with acute COVID-19.

This chain links TRBV5-6 with TRBJ2-3; unclear D gene. V was pared by 4 bases and J by 4 bases, with 10 bases between. CDR3 length: 13 residues. CDR1 SGHDT and CDR2 YYEEEE come from the germline V gene. The CDR3 coding sequence is TGTGCCAGCAGCCTGGACGCGGCAGATACGCAGTATTTT. It specifies CASSLDAADTQYF.

V is TRBV7-2 and J is TRBJ1-5; D is possibly TRBD1 (5 bases). Germline-derived CDR1 and CDR2 are SGHTA and FQGNSA. The V end was cut by 3 bases, the J end by 5 bases, with 8 bases between. The CDR3 consists of 13 residues. The chain's CDR3 is CASSFQGDQPQHF. The CDR3 DNA is TGTGCCAGCAGCTTTCAGGGTGATCAGCCCCAGCATTTT.

This chain links TRBV6-5 with TRBJ2-7, with 8 bases lining up with TRBD1. Germline V gene data show CDR1 as MNHEY and CDR2 as SVGAGI. The CDR3 contains 14 residues. With V trimmed by 6 bases and J by 2 bases, 6 bases remained unmatched. The CDR3 loop reads CASSGTGHTYEQYF. The CDR3 DNA reads as TGTGCCAGCAGCGGGACAGGACACACCTACGAGCAGTACTTC.

The chain employs TRBV7-2 and TRBJ2-3; D unclear. The V end was cut by 5 bases, the J end by 3 bases, with 6 bases between. This CDR3 has 12 residues. Germline V gene lookup returns CDR1 SGHTA and CDR2 FQGNSA. The chain's CDR3 is CASSPRTDTQYF. The CDR3 nucleotides read TGTGCCAGCAGCCCCAGAACAGATACGCAGTATTTT.

The chain links TRBV7-2 to TRBJ1-6; tentative D call: TRBD1 (5 bases). Between the trimmed V and J ends, which lost 3 bases and 7 bases, there was a span of 10 bases. The germline V gene encodes CDR1 SGHTA and CDR2 FQGNSA. CDR3 size: 14 residues. The CDR3 reads CASSFRGKNSPLHF. In DNA, the CDR3 is TGTGCCAGCAGCTTTCGGGGGAAGAATTCACCCCTCCACTTT.

The J gene is TRBJ2-7, the V gene TRBV4-3; D is unclear. With 0 bases removed from V and 0 bases from J, the gap between germline ends came to 9 bases. Per the germline V gene, CDR1 is LGHNA and CDR2 is YSLEER. The length of the CDR3 is 15 residues. CDR3 protein: CASSQDSSSSYEQYF. CDR3 coding DNA: TGCGCCAGCAGCCAAGATTCCTCTAGCTCCTACGAGCAGTACTTC.

V and J are TRBV19 and TRBJ1-1; perhaps TRBD1 as D (6 bases). Between the trimmed V and J ends, which lost 3 bases and 3 bases, there was a span of 17 bases. CDR1 is LNHDA, CDR2 SQIVND, per germline (reference sequence). CDR3 size: 16 residues. CDR3 sequence: CASSIKRSGDDTEAFF. In DNA form, the CDR3 reads TGTGCCAGTAGTATTAAGAGGTCAGGGGACGACACTGAAGCTTTCTTT.

The chain carries TRBV13 and TRBJ1-2; 9 positions match TRBD1. The CDR3 totals 16 residues. Germline V gene lookup returns CDR1 PRHDT and CDR2 FYEKMQ (reference sequence). J was trimmed by 8 bases and V by 5 bases; bases with no gene match: 15. The CDR3 DNA sequence: TGTGCCAGCAGCCAAGGGACAGGGTCGCTAATAATAGGCTACACCTTC. Amino acid sequence: CASSQGTGSLIIGYTF.

The chain has TRBV19 and TRBJ2-7; the D gene is possibly TRBD1 (6 bases). V was clipped by 8 bases and J by 0 bases, with 11 bases between them. The CDR3 spans 13 residues. Per germline, CDR1 LNHDA and CDR2 SQIVND (reference sequence). CDR3 in DNA: TGTGCCAGTTTCCGGGACAACTCCTACGAGCAGTACTTC. Protein sequence: CASFRDNSYEQYF.

This clone has only a few counts. This chain uses TRBV4-1 with TRBJ1-2; D not certain. The V end was cut by 3 bases, the J end by 1 base, with 9 bases between. Germline lookup yields CDR1 MGHRA and CDR2 YSYEKL. The CDR3 is 14 residues long. CDR3 region: CASSQIGLNYGYTF. The CDR3 DNA reads TGCGCCAGCAGCCAGATCGGACTTAACTATGGCTACACCTTC.

The chain is built from TRBV6-2 or TRBV6-3 and TRBJ2-7; 10 bases match TRBD2. CDR1 is MNHEY and CDR2 is SVGEGT in the germline V gene. CDR3 length: 13 residues. J lost 6 bases, V lost 4 bases, and 3 bases had no gene match. CDR3: CASSWTSGGEQYF. CDR3 sequence (DNA): TGTGCCAGCAGTTGGACTAGCGGCGGCGAGCAGTACTTC.

V gene TRBV27 combines with J gene TRBJ2-7, with D perhaps matching TRBD1 (5 bases). This CDR3 has 16 residues. V was clipped by 10 bases and J by 0 bases, with 22 bases between them. Germline loops: CDR1 MNHEY, CDR2 SMNVEV (reference sequence). The CDR3 nucleotides are TGTGCCACCGCAATAAATTTCAGGGCGTTCTCCTACGAGCAGTACTTC. Its translation: CATAINFRAFSYEQYF.

This chain uses TRBV28 with TRBJ2-1, with 11 bases matching TRBD1. The CDR3 is made up of 15 amino acids. The germline gives CDR1 MDHEN, CDR2 SYDVKM. J gave up 6 bases and V 3 bases, and 4 bases lay outside the gene matches. This chain's CDR3 is CASSLSGTGGNEQFF. DNA for the CDR3: TGTGCCAGCAGTTTGTCCGGGACAGGGGGCAATGAGCAGTTCTTC.

This rearrangement joins TRBV6-2 or TRBV6-3 to TRBJ1-6, with TRBD1 identical over 7 bases. The V segment lost 7 bases and the J segment 10 bases; nucleotides outside the gene matches: 13. CDR1 and CDR2 (germline): MNHEY, SVGEGT. The CDR3 consists of 15 residues. The CDR3 DNA follows: TGTGCCAGCATCCCTAACAGGGGAAGGAGGTCACCCCTCCACTTT. Translating gives CASIPNRGRRSPLHF.

The chain has TRBV7-2 and TRBJ2-1; 8 bases line up with TRBD1. Germline V CDR1 and CDR2: SGHTA, FQGNSA. V dropped 5 bases and J dropped 13; count of bases not matched to a gene: 4. The CDR3 consists of 11 residues. The chain's CDR3 is CASSNQGAQFF. The CDR3 coding sequence is TGTGCCAGCAGCAACCAGGGGGCCCAGTTCTTC.

The chain combines TRBV7-8 with TRBJ2-7; 7 bases are shared with TRBD1. V dropped 5 bases and J dropped 0; count of bases not matched to a gene: 1. Germline V gene sequence: CDR1 SGHVS, CDR2 FQNEAQ. This CDR3 is built from 13 residues. For the CDR3, the DNA is TGTGCCAGCAGCCGGGACAGCTCCTACGAGCAGTACTTC. Translating gives CASSRDSSYEQYF.

The J gene is TRBJ2-7, the V gene TRBV6-5; 7 bases fit TRBD1. Germline trimming cut 5 bases from V and 6 bases from J; bases unmatched to any gene: 10. Germline V gives CDR1 MNHEY, CDR2 SVGAGI. CDR3 length: 14 amino acids. CDR3 DNA sequence: TGTGCCAGCAGTCCGGGACCGACAGGGCGCGAGCAGTACTTC. It is translated as CASSPGPTGREQYF.

This clone has only one observation. V is TRBV7-3 and J is TRBJ2-2; D unclear. Germline values: CDR1 SGHTA, CDR2 FQGTGA. The CDR3 runs 13 residues. The ends were cut back, 5 bases at V and 6 bases at J, with 10 bases in the middle. The CDR3 region has the DNA TGTGCCAGCAGCCAGGCTAACTCCGGGGAGCTGTTTTTT. The encoded protein is CASSQANSGELFF.